Listed below are T cell receptor beta chains from one sample, sequenced in a study of CD8+ T cells in alopecia areata. Clones were read by immunoSEQ multiplex PCR, and TCRdb kept only the in-frame ones, dropping some. The sample shows fewer than 200,000 clones, about three fifths of them seen only once. This specimen was CD4+ T cells sorted from blood, taken between weeks 55 and 70, from a patient treated with tofacitinib. All receptors come from a human donor with alopecia areata. Each CDR3 is given with its conserved first and last residue. D genes are given only for firm matches. Clone sizes are given selectively: once, few, many, or a class where the clone is expanded.

clone size	D gene	V gene	J gene	CDR3 DNA	CDR3 protein
once	TRBD1	TRBV7-2	TRBJ1-1	TGTGCCAGCAGCCCATCGGGACAGGAAGCTTTCTTT	CASSPSGQEAFF
few	NA	TRBV6-5	TRBJ1-2	TGTGCCAGCAGTTACGGTGGGAACTATGGCTACACCTTC	CASSYGGNYGYTF
NA	NA	TRBV18	TRBJ2-7	TGTGCCAGCTCACCAACCAGTCTCTCCTACGAGCAGTACTTC	CASSPTSLSYEQYF
NA	NA	TRBV7-9	TRBJ1-1	TGTGCCAGCAGCACCAGAGGGAACACTGAAGCTTTCTTT	CASSTRGNTEAFF
few	TRBD1	TRBV29-1	TRBJ1-1	TGCAGCGTTGAAGGGACAGGGGTTAACACTGAAGCTTTCTTT	CSVEGTGVNTEAFF
NA	NA	TRBV30	TRBJ2-3	TGTGCCTGGAGTGTAGACCGGGTTGGGACAGATACGCAGTATTTT	CAWSVDRVGTDTQYF
NA	NA	TRBV30	TRBJ1-1	TGTGCCTGGAGTTTAAACGTCCAGGGTGAAGCTTTCTTT	CAWSLNVQGEAFF
few	TRBD2	TRBV30	TRBJ2-1	TGTGCCTGGGGCCGGAGCGGGGGGGATGAGCAGTTCTTC	CAWGRSGGDEQFF
NA	TRBD1	TRBV10-3	TRBJ1-1	TGTGCCATCAATACACAGGGGGTGAACACTGAAGCTTTCTTT	CAINTQGVNTEAFF
few	NA	TRBV29-1	TRBJ2-1	TGCAGCCTGACGTTGTACAATGAGCAGTTCTTC	CSLTLYNEQFF
few	NA	TRBV7-2	TRBJ1-6	TGTGCCAGCAGTTCCCAGGGGTATTCACCCCTCCACTTT	CASSSQGYSPLHF
NA	NA	TRBV7-2	TRBJ2-7	TGTGCCAGCAGCTTAGCTTCCTCTTACTCCTACGAGCAGTACTTC	CASSLASSYSYEQYF
few	NA	TRBV30	TRBJ1-5	TGTGCCTCAGATCAGGGGCCCGCTCAGCCCCAGCATTTT	CASDQGPAQPQHF
few	NA	TRBV12-5	TRBJ2-3	TGTGCTAGTGGCAACCCCCCACGGGGGCCCATGTCCCCAGATACGCAGTATTTT	CASGNPPRGPMSPDTQYF
NA	TRBD2	TRBV11-2	TRBJ2-3	TGTGCCGTCGGACTAGCGGGGAACACAGATACGCAGTATTTT	CAVGLAGNTDTQYF
NA	TRBD1	TRBV29-1	TRBJ1-5	TGCAGCGTTGGGGAGACAGGGAATCAGCCCCAGCATTTT	CSVGETGNQPQHF
NA	NA	TRBV12-5	TRBJ2-7	TGTGCTAGTGGTTCCCGCCAGGGCGAGCAGTACTTC	CASGSRQGEQYF
NA	TRBD1	TRBV30	TRBJ2-1	TGTGCCTCGGACAGGGTCCACAATGAGCAGCTCTTC	CASDRVHNEQLF
few	NA	TRBV5-1	TRBJ1-6	TGCGCCAGCAGCAACCGGGACATTGATGGCTCCTGGATGAGCTCCTATAATTCACCCCTCCACTTT	CASSNRDIDGSWMSSYNSPLHF
NA	NA	TRBV5-1	TRBJ2-3	TGCGCCAGCAGCTTGGTAGGACAGCGCGCAGATACGCAGTATTTT	CASSLVGQRADTQYF
few	NA	TRBV5-1	TRBJ2-1	TGCGCCAGCAGCTTGGGACAAACCTACAATGAGCAGTTCTTC	CASSLGQTYNEQFF
NA	TRBD1	TRBV12-5	TRBJ1-5	TGTGCTAGTGGTCCGGGGGACAGGGAGGTCAGTCAGCCCCAGCATTTT	CASGPGDREVSQPQHF
many	NA	TRBV6-5	TRBJ2-3	TGTGCCAGCAGTTACACAGGGTCAGATACGCAGTATTTT	CASSYTGSDTQYF
NA	NA	TRBV5-6	TRBJ1-2	TGTGCCAGCAGCTCTCCAAATGGTGGCTACACCTTC	CASSSPNGGYTF